This T cell receptor beta chain was documented in a study of cytomegalovirus exposure and HLA in healthy donors. General study results and limits: For presence/absence analyses, sequencing depth was assumed to be roughly uniform across donors. As was reported, the classifier diagnosed cytomegalovirus status with high specificity and sensitivity.

Primers: 60 Vbeta forward and 13 Jbeta reverse. Here immunoSEQ multiplex PCR was the method, and the copy in TCRdb shows in-frame clones only, minus some. This sample has under 85,000 clones, with roughly two thirds found just once. A remark on this clone: Its target is unknown.

The CDR3 is 13 amino acids. Trimming took off 1 base at V and 15 bases at J, with 16 bases between the two ends. Germline V gene sequence: CDR1 SGHTA, CDR2 FQGNSA. The chain couples TRBV7-2 to TRBJ2-1; D remains unclear. This sequence was found in a man aged 35 to 55 in good health and CMV-seropositive. The sequenced material came from PBMCs. For the CDR3, the DNA is TGTGCCAGCAGCTTAGGAGGTCCCCGCGAGTTGTTCTTC. Translating gives CASSLGGPRELFF.